The T cell receptor beta chain described here comes from a study of T cell responses to AZD1222 COVID-19 vaccine. Study results and limitations: Baseline seropositivity characterized only 5 or 6 AZD1222 recipients. CD4 TCRs linked to vaccination spanned spike, dominating at 160-218 and 743-854. A rise in Spike-specific TCR breadth and depth followed two AZD1222 doses. Every sample of the repertoires postdated the peak T cell response.

The germline CDR1 and CDR2 sequences are SGHTA and FQGNSA. CDR3 size: 14 residues. V was cut by 4 bases and J by 3 bases, with 10 bases left in between. Profiled with immunoSEQ multiplex PCR; TCRdb holds only in-frame clones, not every one. The sample yields around 110,000 clones, about 90% seen once. In the case of this clone: Its antigen is not known.

The TCR was taken from an adult in good health. This material consisted of peripheral blood, taken on day 0 of AZD1222 vaccination. The gene calls are TRBV7-2 and TRBJ1-3, with D perhaps TRBD1 (6 bases). CDR3 in amino acids: CASSSRGGGNTIYF. CDR3 sequence (DNA): TGTGCCAGCAGCTCCAGGGGTGGTGGAAACACCATATATTTT. The variable domain in full, with the rest retrieved from reference TRBV7-2 and TRBJ1-3, is GAGVSQSPSNKVTEKGKDVELRCDPISGHTALYWYRQSLGQGLEFLIYFQGNSAPDKSGLPSDRFSAERTGGSVSTLTIQRTQQEDSAVYLCASSSRGGGNTIYFGEGSWLTVV.